The 8 T cell receptor beta chains below all came from one sample that was sequenced in a study of multiple sclerosis patients with progressive multifocal leukoencephalopathy. Time point here: before natalizumab initiation. Produced via immunoSEQ multiplex PCR; TCRdb's table is partial and in-frame only. Of fewer than 35,000 clones detected, about 92% appear once; the ten largest clones hold just under 2%. Sequenced input: PBMCs. All receptors come from a man aged 25 to 40 with multiple sclerosis.

The chain links TRBV18 to TRBJ2-5; D perhaps matches TRBD1 (6 bases). V was pared by 5 bases and J by 3 bases, with 13 bases between. This CDR3 is built from 14 residues. Per the germline V gene, CDR1 is KGHSH and CDR2 is LQKENI. CDR3 amino acids: CASSAQGEEETQYF. The DNA of the CDR3 is TGTGCCAGCTCAGCACAGGGTGAGGAAGAGACCCAGTACTTC.

The genes are TRBV7-2 and TRBJ1-1; D is possibly TRBD1 (5 bases). V was shortened by 5 bases and J by 1 base, with 17 bases between the two germline ends. CDR3 size: 16 residues. The V gene's germline CDR1 is SGHTA and CDR2 FQGNSA. The CDR3, as DNA: TGTGCCAGCAGCCCGGGGTCCGGGGGAGGGAACACTGAAGCTTTCTTT. Protein sequence: CASSPGSGGGNTEAFF.

The chain couples TRBV10-3 to TRBJ2-2, with D unclear. V was cut by 7 bases and J by 5 bases, with 5 bases left in between. The CDR3 is 11 residues long. CDR1 and CDR2 from the germline V gene are ENHRY and SYGVKD. The CDR3 DNA is TGTGCCATCACGGAGACCGGGGAGCTGTTTTTT. Amino acid sequence: CAITETGELFF.

The chain uses TRBV15 and TRBJ1-1; D might be TRBD1 (5 bases). Germline CDR1 reads LNHNV; CDR2 reads YYDKDF (reference sequence). The length of the CDR3 is 14 residues. Trimming pared 4 bases from V and 1 base from J, leaving 10 bases between. CDR3 sequence (DNA): TGTGCCACCAGCAACCAGGGTGGGAACACTGAAGCTTTCTTT. Translated: CATSNQGGNTEAFF.

This CDR3 is CSASGSHLGAGELFF. The DNA of the CDR3 is TGCAGCGCCTCGGGTTCCCACCTAGGGGCCGGGGAGCTGTTTTTT. The chain recombines TRBV29-1 with TRBJ2-2; a possible D gene is TRBD1 (5 bases). CDR1 SQVTM and CDR2 ANQGSEA come from the germline V gene. Between the trimmed V and J ends, which lost 7 bases and 6 bases, there was a span of 21 bases. The CDR3 length is 15 residues.

The J gene is TRBJ2-7, the V gene TRBV7-2; TRBD1 agrees at 7 bases. Germline CDR1 is SGHTA and CDR2 is FQGNSA. V trimming: 3 bases; J trimming: 0 bases; junction bases outside the gene matches: 2. The CDR3 is 14 amino acids. The CDR3 sequence is CASSLAGGSYEQYV. DNA of the CDR3: TGTGCCAGCAGCTTGGCAGGGGGCTCCTACGAGCAGTACGTC.

The chain uses TRBV27 and TRBJ2-2; no definite D call. Germline V gives CDR1 MNHEY, CDR2 SMNVEV (reference sequence). CDR3 length: 14 residues. V lost 6 bases to trimming and J lost 5 bases, with 13 bases between them. The CDR3 protein is CASRRLQVTGELFF. The CDR3 region has the DNA TGTGCCAGCAGACGACTCCAAGTGACCGGGGAGCTGTTTTTT.

As regards this clone: The identical CDR3 is also encoded by other nucleotide sequences in the sample. The chain combines TRBV10-3 with TRBJ1-1, with TRBD1 matching over 9 bases. From germline, CDR1 is ENHRY and CDR2 SYGVKD. V gave up 10 bases and J gave up 5 bases; unmatched junction bases: 8. The CDR3 sequence is 13 residues long. In DNA form, the CDR3 reads TGTGCCACACAGGGGGCCGATAGAACTGAAGCTTTCTTT. Translated: CATQGADRTEAFF.